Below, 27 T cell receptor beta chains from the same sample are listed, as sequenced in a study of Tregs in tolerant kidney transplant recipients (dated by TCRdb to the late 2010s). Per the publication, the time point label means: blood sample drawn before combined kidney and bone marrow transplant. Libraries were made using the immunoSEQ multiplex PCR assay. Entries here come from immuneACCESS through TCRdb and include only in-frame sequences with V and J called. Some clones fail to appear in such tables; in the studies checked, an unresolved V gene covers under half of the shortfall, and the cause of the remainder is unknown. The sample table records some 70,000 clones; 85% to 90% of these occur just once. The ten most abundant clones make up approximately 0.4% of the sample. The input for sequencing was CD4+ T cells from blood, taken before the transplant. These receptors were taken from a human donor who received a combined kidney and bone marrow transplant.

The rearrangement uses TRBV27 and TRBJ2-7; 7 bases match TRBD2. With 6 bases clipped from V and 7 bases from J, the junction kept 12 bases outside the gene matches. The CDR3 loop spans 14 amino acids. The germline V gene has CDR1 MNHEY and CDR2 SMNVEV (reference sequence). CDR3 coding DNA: TGTGCCAGCAGACCGTGGGGCAGCGGGGCGGAGCAGTACTTC. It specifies CASRPWGSGAEQYF.

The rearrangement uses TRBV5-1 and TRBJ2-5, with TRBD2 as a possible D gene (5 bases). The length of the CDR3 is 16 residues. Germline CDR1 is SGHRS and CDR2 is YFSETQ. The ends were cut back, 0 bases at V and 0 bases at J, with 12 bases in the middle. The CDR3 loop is CASSLEGVGYQETQYF. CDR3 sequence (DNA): TGCGCCAGCAGCTTGGAGGGAGTGGGCTACCAAGAGACCCAGTACTTC.

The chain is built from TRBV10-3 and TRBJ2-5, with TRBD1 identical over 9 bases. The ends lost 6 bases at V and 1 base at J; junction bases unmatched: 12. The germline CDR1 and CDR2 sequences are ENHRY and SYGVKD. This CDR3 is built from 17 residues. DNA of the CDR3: TGTGCCATCAGGACGTGGGACAGGGCGACCCTCCAAGAGACCCAGTACTTC. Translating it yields CAIRTWDRATLQETQYF.

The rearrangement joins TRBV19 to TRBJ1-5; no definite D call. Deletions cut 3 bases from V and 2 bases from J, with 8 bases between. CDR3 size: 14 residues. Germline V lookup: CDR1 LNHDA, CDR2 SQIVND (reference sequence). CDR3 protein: CASSIEFGNQPQHF. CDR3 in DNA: TGTGCCAGTAGTATCGAGTTCGGCAATCAGCCCCAGCATTTT.

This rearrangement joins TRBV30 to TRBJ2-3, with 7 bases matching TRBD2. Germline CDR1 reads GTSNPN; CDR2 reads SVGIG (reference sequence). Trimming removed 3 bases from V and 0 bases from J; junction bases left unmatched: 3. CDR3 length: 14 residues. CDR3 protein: CAWRLALSTDTQYF. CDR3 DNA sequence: TGTGCCTGGAGACTAGCGCTTAGCACAGATACGCAGTATTTT. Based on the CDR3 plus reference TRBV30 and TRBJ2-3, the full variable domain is SQTIHQWPATLVQPVGSPLSLECTVEGTSNPNLYWYRQAAGRGLQLLFYSVGIGQISSEVPQNLSASRPQDRQFILSSKKLLLSDSGFYLCAWRLALSTDTQYFGPGTRLTVL.

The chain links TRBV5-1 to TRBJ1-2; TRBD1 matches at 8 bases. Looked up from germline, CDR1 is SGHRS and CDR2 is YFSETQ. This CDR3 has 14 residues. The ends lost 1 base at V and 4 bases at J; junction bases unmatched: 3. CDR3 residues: CASSLTGGPYGYTF. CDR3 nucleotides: TGCGCCAGCAGCTTGACAGGGGGGCCCTATGGCTACACCTTC. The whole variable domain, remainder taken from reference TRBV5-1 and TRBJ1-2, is KAGVTQTPRYLIKTRGQQVTLSCSPISGHRSVSWYQQTPGQGLQFLFEYFSETQRNKGNFPGRFSGRQFSNSRSEMNVSTLELGDSALYLCASSLTGGPYGYTFGSGTRLTVV.

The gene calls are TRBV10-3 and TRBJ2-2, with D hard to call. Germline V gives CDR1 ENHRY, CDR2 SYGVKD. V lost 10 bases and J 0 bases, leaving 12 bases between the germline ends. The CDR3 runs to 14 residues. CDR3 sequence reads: CATSREPNTGELFF. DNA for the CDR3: TGTGCCACCTCTAGAGAACCGAACACCGGGGAGCTGTTTTTT.

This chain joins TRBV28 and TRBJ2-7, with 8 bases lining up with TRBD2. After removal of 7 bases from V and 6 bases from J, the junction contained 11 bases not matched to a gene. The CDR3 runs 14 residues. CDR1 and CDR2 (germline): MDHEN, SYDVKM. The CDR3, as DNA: TGTGCCAGCATGCCCGGACAGCGGGGGCTCGAGCAGTACTTC. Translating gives CASMPGQRGLEQYF.

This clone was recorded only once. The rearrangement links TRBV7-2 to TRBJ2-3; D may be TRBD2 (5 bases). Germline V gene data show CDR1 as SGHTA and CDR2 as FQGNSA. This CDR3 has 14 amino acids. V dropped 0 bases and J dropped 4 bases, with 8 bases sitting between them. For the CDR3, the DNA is TGTGCCAGCAGCTTAGCGGGAGTAGCAGATACGCAGTATTTT. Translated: CASSLAGVADTQYF.

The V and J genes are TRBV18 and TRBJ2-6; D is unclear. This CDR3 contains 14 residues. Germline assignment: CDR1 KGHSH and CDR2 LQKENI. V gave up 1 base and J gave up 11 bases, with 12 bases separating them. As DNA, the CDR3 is TGTGCCAGCTCACCACGGCCCCACGAAGACGTCCTGACTTTC. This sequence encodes CASSPRPHEDVLTF.

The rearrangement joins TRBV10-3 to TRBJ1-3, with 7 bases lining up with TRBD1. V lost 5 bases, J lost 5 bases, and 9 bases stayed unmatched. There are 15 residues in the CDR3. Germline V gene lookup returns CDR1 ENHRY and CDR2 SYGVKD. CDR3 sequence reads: CAISSSQGGRNTIYF. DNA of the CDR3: TGTGCCATCAGTTCATCCCAGGGGGGTAGAAACACCATATATTTT.

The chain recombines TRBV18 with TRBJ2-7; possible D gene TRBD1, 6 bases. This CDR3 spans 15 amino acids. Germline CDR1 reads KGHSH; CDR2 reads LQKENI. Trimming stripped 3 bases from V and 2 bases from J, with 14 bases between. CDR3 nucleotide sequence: TGTGCCAGCTCACCTTCGGGACAAAACCCCTACGAGCAGTACTTC. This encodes CASSPSGQNPYEQYF. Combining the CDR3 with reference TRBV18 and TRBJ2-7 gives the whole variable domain NAGVMQNPRHLVRRRGQEARLRCSPMKGHSHVYWYRQLPEEGLKFMVYLQKENIIDESGMPKERFSAEFPKEGPSILRIQQVVRGDSAAYFCASSPSGQNPYEQYFGPGTRLTVT.

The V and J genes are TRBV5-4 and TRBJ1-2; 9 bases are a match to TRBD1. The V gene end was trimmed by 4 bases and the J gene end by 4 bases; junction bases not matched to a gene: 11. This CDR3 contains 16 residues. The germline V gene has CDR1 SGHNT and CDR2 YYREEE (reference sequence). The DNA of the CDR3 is TGTGCCAGCAGCCTATCCGGGACAGGGACATTCTATGGCTACACCTTC. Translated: CASSLSGTGTFYGYTF.

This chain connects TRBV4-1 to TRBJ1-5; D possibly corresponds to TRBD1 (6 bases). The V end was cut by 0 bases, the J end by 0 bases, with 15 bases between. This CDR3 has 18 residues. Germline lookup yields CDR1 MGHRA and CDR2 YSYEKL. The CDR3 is CASSQDRGGPYSNQPQHF. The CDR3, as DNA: TGCGCCAGCAGCCAAGATAGGGGGGGCCCCTATAGCAATCAGCCCCAGCATTTT.

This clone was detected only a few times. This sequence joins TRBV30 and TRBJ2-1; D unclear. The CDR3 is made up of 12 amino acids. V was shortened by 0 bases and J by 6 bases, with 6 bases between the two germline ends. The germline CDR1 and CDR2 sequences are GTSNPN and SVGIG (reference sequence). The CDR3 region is CAWSVLLNEQFF. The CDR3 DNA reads TGTGCCTGGAGTGTACTCCTCAATGAGCAGTTCTTC. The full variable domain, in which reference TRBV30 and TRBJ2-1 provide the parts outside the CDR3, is SQTIHQWPATLVQPVGSPLSLECTVEGTSNPNLYWYRQAAGRGLQLLFYSVGIGQISSEVPQNLSASRPQDRQFILSSKKLLLSDSGFYLCAWSVLLNEQFFGPGTRLTVL.

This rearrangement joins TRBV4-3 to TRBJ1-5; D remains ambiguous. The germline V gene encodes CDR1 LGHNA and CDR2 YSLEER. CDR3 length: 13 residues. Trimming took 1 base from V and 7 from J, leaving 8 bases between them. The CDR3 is CASSQVLGQPQHF. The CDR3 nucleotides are TGCGCCAGCAGCCAAGTATTGGGCCAGCCCCAGCATTTT.

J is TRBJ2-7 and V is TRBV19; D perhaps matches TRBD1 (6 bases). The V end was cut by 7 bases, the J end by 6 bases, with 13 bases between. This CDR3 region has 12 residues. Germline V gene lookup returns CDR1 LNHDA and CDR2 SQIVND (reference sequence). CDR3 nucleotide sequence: TGTGCCAGTACGAACAGGGCAGGCGAGCAGTACTTC. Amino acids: CASTNRAGEQYF. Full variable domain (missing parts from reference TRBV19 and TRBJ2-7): DGGITQSPKYLFRKEGQNVTLSCEQNLNHDAMYWYRQDPGQGLRLIYYSQIVNDFQKGDIAEGYSVSREKKESFPLTVTSAQKNPTAFYLCASTNRAGEQYFGPGTRLTVT.

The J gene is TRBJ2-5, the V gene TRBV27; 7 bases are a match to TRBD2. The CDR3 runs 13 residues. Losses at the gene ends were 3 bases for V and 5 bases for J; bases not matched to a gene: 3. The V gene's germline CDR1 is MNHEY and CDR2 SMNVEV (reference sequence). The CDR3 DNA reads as TGTGCCAGCAGTTTCCTCGGGGGGGAGACCCAGTACTTC. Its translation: CASSFLGGETQYF.

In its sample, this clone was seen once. CDR3 amino acids: CASSLHASGSNEQYF. The CDR3 DNA sequence: TGTGCCAGCAGTTTGCACGCTAGCGGGTCGAACGAGCAGTACTTC. The chain employs TRBV28 and TRBJ2-7; 8 bases fit TRBD2. The CDR3 extends over 15 amino acids. The trim removed 3 bases at V and 5 bases at J, leaving 9 bases unmatched. Germline-derived CDR1 and CDR2 are MDHEN and SYDVKM.

The CDR3 spells CSVATGVPNQPQHF. In nucleotides, the CDR3 is TGCAGCGTGGCGACAGGGGTTCCCAATCAGCCCCAGCATTTT. The rearrangement joins TRBV29-1 to TRBJ1-5; TRBD1 aligns across 8 bases. V shed 6 bases, J shed 3 bases, and the junction held 7 bases outside the gene matches. In germline, CDR1 is SQVTM, CDR2 ANQGSEA. This CDR3 has 14 amino acids.

CDR3 sequence: CASSLDGANTEAFF. In nucleotides, the CDR3 is TGTGCCAGCAGCTTAGACGGAGCGAACACTGAAGCTTTCTTT. This sequence joins TRBV11-3 and TRBJ1-1; D not certain. The CDR3 length is 14 residues. Trimming took 0 bases from V and 1 from J, leaving 6 bases between them. Germline lookup yields CDR1 SGHNT and CDR2 YENEEA.

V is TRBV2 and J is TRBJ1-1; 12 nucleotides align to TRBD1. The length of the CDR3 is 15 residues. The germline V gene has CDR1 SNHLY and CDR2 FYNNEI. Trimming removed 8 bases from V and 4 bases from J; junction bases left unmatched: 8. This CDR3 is CASLRDRGQGTEAFF. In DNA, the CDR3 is TGTGCCAGCTTACGGGACAGGGGGCAGGGCACTGAAGCTTTCTTT.

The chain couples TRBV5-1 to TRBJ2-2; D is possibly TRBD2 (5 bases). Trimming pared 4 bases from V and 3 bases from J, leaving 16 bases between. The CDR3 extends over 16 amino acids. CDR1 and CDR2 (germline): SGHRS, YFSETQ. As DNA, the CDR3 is TGCGCCAGCAGCCCTCCGGGGAGCGAGGACACCGGGGAGCTGTTTTTT. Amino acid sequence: CASSPPGSEDTGELFF.

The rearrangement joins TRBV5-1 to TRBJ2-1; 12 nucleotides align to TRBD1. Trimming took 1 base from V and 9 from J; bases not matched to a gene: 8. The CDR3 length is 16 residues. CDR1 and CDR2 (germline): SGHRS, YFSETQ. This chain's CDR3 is CASSLTGTGGMGEQFF. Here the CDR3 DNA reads TGCGCCAGCAGCTTGACCGGGACAGGGGGCATGGGTGAGCAGTTCTTC.

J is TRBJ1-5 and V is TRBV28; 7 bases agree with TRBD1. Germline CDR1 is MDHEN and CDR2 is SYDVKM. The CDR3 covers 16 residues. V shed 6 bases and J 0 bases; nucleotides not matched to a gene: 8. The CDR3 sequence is CASRPLGQNSNQPQHF. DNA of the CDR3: TGTGCCAGCAGACCACTGGGACAGAATAGCAATCAGCCCCAGCATTTT.

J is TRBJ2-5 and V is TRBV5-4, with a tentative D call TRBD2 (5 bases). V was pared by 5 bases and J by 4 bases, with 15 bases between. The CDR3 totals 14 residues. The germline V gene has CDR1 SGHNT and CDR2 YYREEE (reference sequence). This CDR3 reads CASRPGGGLETQYF. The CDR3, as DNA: TGTGCCAGCAGGCCCGGTGGAGGCCTAGAGACCCAGTACTTC.

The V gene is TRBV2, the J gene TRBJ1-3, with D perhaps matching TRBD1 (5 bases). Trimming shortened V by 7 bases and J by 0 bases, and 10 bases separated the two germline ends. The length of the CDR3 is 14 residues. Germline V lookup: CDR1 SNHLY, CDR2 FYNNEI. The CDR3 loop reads CASMNQGSGNTIYF. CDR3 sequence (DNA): TGTGCCAGCATGAATCAGGGCTCTGGAAACACCATATATTTT.